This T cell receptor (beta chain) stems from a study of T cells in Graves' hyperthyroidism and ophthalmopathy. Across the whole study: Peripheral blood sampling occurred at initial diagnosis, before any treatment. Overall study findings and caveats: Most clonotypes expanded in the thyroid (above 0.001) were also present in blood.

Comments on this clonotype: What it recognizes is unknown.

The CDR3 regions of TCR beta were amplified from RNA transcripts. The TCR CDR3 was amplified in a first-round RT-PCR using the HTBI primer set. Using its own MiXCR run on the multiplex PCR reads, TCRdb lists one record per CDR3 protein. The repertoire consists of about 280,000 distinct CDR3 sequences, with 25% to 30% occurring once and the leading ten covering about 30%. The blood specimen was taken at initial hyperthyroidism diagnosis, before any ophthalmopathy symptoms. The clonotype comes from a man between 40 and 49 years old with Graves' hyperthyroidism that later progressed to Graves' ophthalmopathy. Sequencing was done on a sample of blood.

The CDR3 nucleotides read TGTGCCAGCAGCCCCCCCAGTGGGACAGGGGAAGAAGAGACCCAGTACTTC. This encodes CASSPPSGTGEEETQYF. This chain uses TRBV28 with TRBJ2-5, with TRBD1 identical over 10 bases. The CDR3 consists of 17 residues. V lost 6 bases to trimming and J lost 3 bases; unmatched junction nucleotides: 13. Germline-derived CDR1 and CDR2 are MDHEN and SYDVKM.